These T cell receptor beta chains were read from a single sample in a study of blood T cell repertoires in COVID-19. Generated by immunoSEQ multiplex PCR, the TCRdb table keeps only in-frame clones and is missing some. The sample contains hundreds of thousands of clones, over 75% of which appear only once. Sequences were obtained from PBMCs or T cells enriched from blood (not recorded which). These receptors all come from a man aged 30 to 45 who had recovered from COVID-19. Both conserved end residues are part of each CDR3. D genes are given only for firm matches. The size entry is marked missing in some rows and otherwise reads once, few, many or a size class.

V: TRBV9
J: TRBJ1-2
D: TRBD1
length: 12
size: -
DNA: TGTGCCAGCACCAGGGGGATAGGAGGCTACACCTTC
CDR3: CASTRGIGGYTF

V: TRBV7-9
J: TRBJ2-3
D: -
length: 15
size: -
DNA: TGTGCCAGCAGCTTATCCGGGGGGCAGGCAGATACGCAGTATTTT
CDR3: CASSLSGGQADTQYF

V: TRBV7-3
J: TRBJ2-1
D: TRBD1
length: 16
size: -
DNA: TGTGCCAGCAGCCCGACCGGGACAGGGTCTTACAATGAGCAGTTCTTC
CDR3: CASSPTGTGSYNEQFF

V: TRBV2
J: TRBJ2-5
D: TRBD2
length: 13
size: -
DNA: TGTGCCAGCAGACGGGAGGCGGGAGAGACCCAGTACTTC
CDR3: CASRREAGETQYF

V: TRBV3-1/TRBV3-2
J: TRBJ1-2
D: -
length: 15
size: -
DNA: TGTGCCAGCAGCTCCCCCGGCAACAGCAACTATGGCTACACCTTC
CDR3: CASSSPGNSNYGYTF

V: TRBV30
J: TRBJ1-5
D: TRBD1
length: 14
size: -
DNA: TGTGCCTGGAGTAGGACAGGGCAGGGTCAGCCCCAGCATTTT
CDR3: CAWSRTGQGQPQHF

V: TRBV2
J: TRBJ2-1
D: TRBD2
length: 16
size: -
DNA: TGTGCCACCACCGAAGGGGGCCTAGCGGGAGGTACTGAGCAGTTCTTC
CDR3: CATTEGGLAGGTEQFF

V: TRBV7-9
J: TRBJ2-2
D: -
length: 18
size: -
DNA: TGTGCCAGCAGCTCCCACCCCGCTGACAGGACATTTGCCGGGGAGCTGTTTTTT
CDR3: CASSSHPADRTFAGELFF

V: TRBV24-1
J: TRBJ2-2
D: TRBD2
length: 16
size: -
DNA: TGTGCCACCAGTGATCCCCTAGCGGCCTACACCGGGGAGCTGTTTTTT
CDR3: CATSDPLAAYTGELFF

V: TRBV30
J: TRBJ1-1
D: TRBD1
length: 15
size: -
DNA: TGTGCCTGGAGTTCCAAGACAGGGAAGAACACTGAAGCTTTCTTT
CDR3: CAWSSKTGKNTEAFF

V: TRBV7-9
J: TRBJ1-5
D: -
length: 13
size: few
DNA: TGTGCCAGCAGCTTAGGGGGGCCAGAGCCCCAGCATTTT
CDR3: CASSLGGPEPQHF

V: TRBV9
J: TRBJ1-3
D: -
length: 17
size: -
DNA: TGTGCCAGCAGCCCCCAAGGGGAATTCCACTCTGGAAACACCATATATTTT
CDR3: CASSPQGEFHSGNTIYF

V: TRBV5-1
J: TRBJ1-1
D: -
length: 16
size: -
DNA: TGCGCCAGCAGCTTGGGGTGGACAGACATGAACACTGAAGCTTTCTTT
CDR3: CASSLGWTDMNTEAFF

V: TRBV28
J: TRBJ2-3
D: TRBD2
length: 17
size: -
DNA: TGTGCCAGCAGTCGAAACCGGGGGGGGGCTAGCACAGATACGCAGTATTTT
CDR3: CASSRNRGGASTDTQYF

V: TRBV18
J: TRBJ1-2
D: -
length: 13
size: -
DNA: TGTGCCAGCTCACCAAGCACAGGCTATGGCTACACCTTC
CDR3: CASSPSTGYGYTF

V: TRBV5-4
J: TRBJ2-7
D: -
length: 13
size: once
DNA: TGTGCCAGCAGCTTGGACAGGGTAGGAGAGCAGTACTTC
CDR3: CASSLDRVGEQYF

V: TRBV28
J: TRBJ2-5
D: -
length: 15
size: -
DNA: TGTGCCAGCAACACATTGGGGCAGATTAAAGAGACCCAGTACTTC
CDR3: CASNTLGQIKETQYF

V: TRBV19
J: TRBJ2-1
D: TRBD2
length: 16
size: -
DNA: TGTGCCAGTAGTATAGACTCCAGCGGGAGTTACAATGAGCAGTTCTTC
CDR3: CASSIDSSGSYNEQFF

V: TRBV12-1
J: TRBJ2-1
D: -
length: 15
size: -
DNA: TGTGCCAGCAGCCTGACTAGAAGGCCGTACAATGAGCAGTTCTTC
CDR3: CASSLTRRPYNEQFF

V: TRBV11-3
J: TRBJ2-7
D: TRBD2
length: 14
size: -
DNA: TGTGCCAGCAGCTCTAGCGGGAGCTCCTACGAGCAGTACTTC
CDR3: CASSSSGSSYEQYF

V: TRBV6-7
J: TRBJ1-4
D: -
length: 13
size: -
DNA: TGTGCCACCGACAGATCACGGAATGAAAAACTGTTTTTT
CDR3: CATDRSRNEKLFF

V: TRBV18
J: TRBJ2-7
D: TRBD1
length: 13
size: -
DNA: TGTGCCAGCTCCCAGGGACAGGGAGGAGAGCAGTACTTC
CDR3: CASSQGQGGEQYF

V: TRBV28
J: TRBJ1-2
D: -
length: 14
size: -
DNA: TGTGCCAGCAGTTTAGTTGTGGGGCGGGACGGCTACACCTTC
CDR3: CASSLVVGRDGYTF

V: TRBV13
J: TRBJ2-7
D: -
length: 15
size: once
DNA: TGTGCCAGCAGCATAAACCGACAGAAACCCTACGAGCAGTACTTC
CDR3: CASSINRQKPYEQYF

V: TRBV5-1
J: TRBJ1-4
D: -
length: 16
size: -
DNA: TGCGCCAGCAGCTTGAACAGGGCGACAACTAATGAAAAACTGTTTTTT
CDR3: CASSLNRATTNEKLFF

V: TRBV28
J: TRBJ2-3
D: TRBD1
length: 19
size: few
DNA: TGTGCCAGCAGTTCTATCCTGGCCCGGGACAGGGCTAGCACAGATACGCAGTATTTT
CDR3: CASSSILARDRASTDTQYF

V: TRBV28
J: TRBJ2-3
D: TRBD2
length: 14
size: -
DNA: TGTGCCAGCAGTTTCCTAGCGGACACAGATACGCAGTATTTT
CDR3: CASSFLADTDTQYF

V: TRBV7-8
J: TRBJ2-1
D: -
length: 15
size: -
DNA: TGTGCCAGCAGCTTAGGTGGGGGCACGGGGAATGAGCAGTTCTTC
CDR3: CASSLGGGTGNEQFF

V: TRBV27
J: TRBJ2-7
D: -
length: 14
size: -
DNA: TGTGCCAGCATGGGTGGAGGGTACCCCTACGAGCAGTACTTC
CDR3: CASMGGGYPYEQYF

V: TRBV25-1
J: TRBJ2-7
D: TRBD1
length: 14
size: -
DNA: TGTGCCAGCACCACCGGGACAGGGGCCTACGAGCAGTACTTC
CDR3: CASTTGTGAYEQYF

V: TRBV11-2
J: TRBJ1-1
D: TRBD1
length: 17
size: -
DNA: TGTGCCAGCAGCTGGGGTTGGACAGGGGCACCGAACACTGAAGCTTTCTTT
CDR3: CASSWGWTGAPNTEAFF

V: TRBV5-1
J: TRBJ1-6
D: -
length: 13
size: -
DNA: TGCGCCAGCGTAGGCACGAGGGTGGGTAGCCTCCACTTT
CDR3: CASVGTRVGSLHF

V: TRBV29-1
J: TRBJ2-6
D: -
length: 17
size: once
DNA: TGCAGCGTTGAAAACTGGGACAACCCCTCTGGGGCCAACGTCCTGACTTTC
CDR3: CSVENWDNPSGANVLTF

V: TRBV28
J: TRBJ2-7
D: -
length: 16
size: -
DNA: TGTGCCAGCAGTATGCCCAGTCAGGGGGGAAAGGACGAGCAGTACTTC
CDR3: CASSMPSQGGKDEQYF

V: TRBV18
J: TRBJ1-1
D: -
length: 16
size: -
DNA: TGTGCCAGCTCCCCGGCAGGGTGGGAAATGAACACTGAAGCTTTCTTT
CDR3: CASSPAGWEMNTEAFF

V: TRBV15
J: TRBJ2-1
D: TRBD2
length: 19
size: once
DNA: TGTGCCACCAGCAGAGATAGGCGGCTAGCGGAAATTATTTACAATGAGCAGTTCTTC
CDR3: CATSRDRRLAEIIYNEQFF

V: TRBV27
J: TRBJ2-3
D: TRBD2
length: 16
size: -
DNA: TGTGCCAGCAGTGCCGGGACTAGCGGGATGGCTGATACGCAGTATTTT
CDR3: CASSAGTSGMADTQYF

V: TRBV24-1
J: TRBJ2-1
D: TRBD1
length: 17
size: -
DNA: TGTGCCACCAGTGCGGCCAGCTTTGACAGGGGTTTTTGGGAGCAGTTCTTC
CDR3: CATSAASFDRGFWEQFF

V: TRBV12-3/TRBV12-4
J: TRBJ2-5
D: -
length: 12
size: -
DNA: TGTGCCAGCAGCCATTATCGGGAGACCCAGTACTTC
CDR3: CASSHYRETQYF

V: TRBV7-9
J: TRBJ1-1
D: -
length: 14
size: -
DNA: TGTGCCAGCAGGTCTTTCGTCAGCGGCACTGAAGCTTTCTTT
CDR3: CASRSFVSGTEAFF

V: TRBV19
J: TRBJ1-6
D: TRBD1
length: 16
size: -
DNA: TGTGCCAGTAGTATATCCCCGGACAGGATCCTAAAGCCCCTCCACTTT
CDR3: CASSISPDRILKPLHF

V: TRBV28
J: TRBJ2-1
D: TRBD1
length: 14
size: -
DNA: TGTGCCAGCAGGCCTGGGACAGGGGGTAAGGGGCAGTTCTTC
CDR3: CASRPGTGGKGQFF

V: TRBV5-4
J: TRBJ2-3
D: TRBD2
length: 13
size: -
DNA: TGTGCCAGCAGTCTAGCGGGAATAGATACGCAGTATTTT
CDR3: CASSLAGIDTQYF

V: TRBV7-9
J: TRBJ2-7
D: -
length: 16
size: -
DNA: TGTGCCAGCAGCTTAGTCGGCAGGGGAGTTTTTAACGAGCAGTACTTC
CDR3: CASSLVGRGVFNEQYF

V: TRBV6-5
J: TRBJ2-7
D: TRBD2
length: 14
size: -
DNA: TGTGCCAGCAGTTACTTGACTAGCGGGCACGAGCAGTACTTC
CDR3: CASSYLTSGHEQYF

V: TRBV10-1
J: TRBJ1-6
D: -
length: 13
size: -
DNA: TGCGCCAGCAGTGTTCAGGGCGATTCACCCCTCCACTTT
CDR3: CASSVQGDSPLHF

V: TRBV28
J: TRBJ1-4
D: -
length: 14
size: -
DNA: TGTGCCAGCAGTTCACAGGGTCGTGATGAAAAACTGTTTTTT
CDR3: CASSSQGRDEKLFF

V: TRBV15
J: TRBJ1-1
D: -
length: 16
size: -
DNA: TGTGCCACCAGCAAAGGCCGGGTTGGAAAGAACACTGAAGCTTTCTTT
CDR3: CATSKGRVGKNTEAFF

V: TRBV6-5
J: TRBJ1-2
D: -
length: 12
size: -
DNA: TGTGCCAGCAGACAGGCGTCCTATGGCTACACCTTC
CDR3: CASRQASYGYTF

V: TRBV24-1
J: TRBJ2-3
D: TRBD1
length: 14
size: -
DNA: TGTGCCACTCAAACAGGGGGCAACACAGATACGCAGTATTTT
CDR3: CATQTGGNTDTQYF

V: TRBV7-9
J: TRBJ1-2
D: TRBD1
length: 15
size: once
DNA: TGTGCCAGCAGCGTCCGGGACAGGGGGATAGTAGGCTACACCTTC
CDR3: CASSVRDRGIVGYTF

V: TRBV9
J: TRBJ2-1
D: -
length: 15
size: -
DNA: TGTGCCAGCAGCGTAGAAGGGACTCTCGGAAATGAGCAGTTCTTC
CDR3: CASSVEGTLGNEQFF

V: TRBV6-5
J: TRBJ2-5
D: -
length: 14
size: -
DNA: TGTGCCAGCAGCCCCGGGACATCCCCCCAGACCCAGTACTTC
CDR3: CASSPGTSPQTQYF

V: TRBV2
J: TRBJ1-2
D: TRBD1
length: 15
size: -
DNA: TGTGCCAGCAGGGAGACGGACAGGGGGCAAGAGGGCTACACCTTC
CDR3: CASRETDRGQEGYTF

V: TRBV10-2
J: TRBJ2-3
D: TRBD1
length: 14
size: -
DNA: TGCGCCAGCAATCAACAGGGGGGCACAGATACGCAGTATTTT
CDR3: CASNQQGGTDTQYF

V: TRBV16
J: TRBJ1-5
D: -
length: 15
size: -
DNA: TGTGCCAGCAGCTCCCCGAGGACAAGCAATCAGCCCCAGCATTTT
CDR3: CASSSPRTSNQPQHF

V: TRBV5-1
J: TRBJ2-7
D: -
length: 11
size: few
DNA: TGCGCCAGCCGCAACAATTACGAGCAGTACTTC
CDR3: CASRNNYEQYF

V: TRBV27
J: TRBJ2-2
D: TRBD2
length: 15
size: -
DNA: TGTGCCAGCAGTTTCCTAGCGGGAGTCACCGGGGAGCTGTTTTTT
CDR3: CASSFLAGVTGELFF